The rows below give T cell receptor beta chains drawn from one sample of a study of blood T cells in healthy people across ages. TCRdb itself ran the 5' RACE reads through MiXCR, one entry per CDR3 protein. Of 650,000 to 1,000,000 distinct CDR3 sequences in the sample, about 36% were seen once. Material: blood. Source of these receptors: a man younger than 30 in good health. Both conserved end residues are part of each CDR3. A D gene is named only where the DNA matches it firmly. The size entry is marked missing in some rows and otherwise reads once, few, many or a size class.

d_call: NA
clone_size: NA
j_call: TRBJ2-3
v_call: TRBV12-3/TRBV12-4
cdr3_aa: CASTSGPGRTDTQYF
cdr3_nt: TGTGCCAGCACCTCAGGTCCGGGACGCACAGATACGCAGTATTTT

d_call: NA
clone_size: few
j_call: TRBJ1-1
v_call: TRBV27
cdr3_aa: CASTSYRNGNPEAFF
cdr3_nt: TGTGCCAGCACCTCCTATCGGAACGGGAACCCTGAAGCTTTCTTT

d_call: NA
clone_size: NA
j_call: TRBJ2-7
v_call: TRBV5-6
cdr3_aa: CVSSSRHYYEQYF
cdr3_nt: TGTGTCAGCAGCTCTCGACACTACTACGAGCAGTACTTC

d_call: NA
clone_size: NA
j_call: TRBJ2-5
v_call: TRBV6-2/TRBV6-3
cdr3_aa: CASWGAPGQWVSETQYF
cdr3_nt: TGTGCCAGCTGGGGGGCTCCGGGACAGTGGGTTTCAGAGACCCAGTACTTC

d_call: NA
clone_size: few
j_call: TRBJ1-5
v_call: TRBV7-2
cdr3_aa: CASSLVAGLSNQPQHF
cdr3_nt: TGTGCCAGCAGCTTAGTGGCAGGCCTAAGCAATCAGCCCCAGCATTTT

d_call: TRBD2
clone_size: NA
j_call: TRBJ2-1
v_call: TRBV27
cdr3_aa: CASTDRGGYNEQFF
cdr3_nt: TGTGCCAGCACGGATCGGGGGGGTTACAATGAGCAGTTCTTC

d_call: NA
clone_size: NA
j_call: TRBJ2-3
v_call: TRBV4-2
cdr3_aa: CASSQDSVGQGLNTQYF
cdr3_nt: TGTGCCAGCAGCCAAGATTCGGTAGGGCAGGGGCTAAATACGCAGTATTTT

d_call: NA
clone_size: few
j_call: TRBJ2-1
v_call: TRBV27
cdr3_aa: CASSLVSPGDEQFF
cdr3_nt: TGTGCCAGCAGTTTAGTCAGCCCGGGGGATGAGCAGTTCTTC

d_call: NA
clone_size: NA
j_call: TRBJ2-7
v_call: TRBV4-3
cdr3_aa: CASSQDSLSYEQYF
cdr3_nt: TGCGCCAGCAGCCAGGACAGTCTGTCCTACGAGCAGTACTTC

d_call: NA
clone_size: few
j_call: TRBJ2-3
v_call: TRBV9
cdr3_aa: CASSVRNREPDTQYF
cdr3_nt: TGTGCCAGCAGCGTTAGGAACAGGGAGCCAGATACGCAGTATTTT

d_call: NA
clone_size: NA
j_call: TRBJ2-4
v_call: TRBV7-2
cdr3_aa: CVSSTHTTAKNIQYF
cdr3_nt: TGTGTCAGCAGCACACACACTACAGCCAAAAACATTCAGTACTTC

d_call: NA
clone_size: NA
j_call: TRBJ1-4
v_call: TRBV6-1
cdr3_aa: CASSEGEGDPVEKLFF
cdr3_nt: TGTGCCAGCAGTGAAGGGGAAGGGGACCCGGTGGAAAAACTGTTTTTT

d_call: TRBD1
clone_size: NA
j_call: TRBJ2-2
v_call: TRBV6-5
cdr3_aa: CASRDDRVFRTGELFF
cdr3_nt: TGTGCCAGCAGAGACGACAGGGTTTTTAGAACCGGGGAGCTGTTTTTT

d_call: TRBD1
clone_size: few
j_call: TRBJ2-1
v_call: TRBV9
cdr3_aa: CASSVGTGTEYNEQFF
cdr3_nt: TGTGCCAGCAGCGTCGGGACCGGGACAGAGTACAATGAGCAGTTCTTC

d_call: NA
clone_size: few
j_call: TRBJ2-6
v_call: TRBV18
cdr3_aa: CASSPTRDSSGANVLTF
cdr3_nt: TGTGCCAGCTCACCTACCCGTGATAGCTCTGGGGCCAACGTCCTGACTTTC

d_call: NA
clone_size: NA
j_call: TRBJ2-7
v_call: TRBV6-5
cdr3_aa: CASRRRGNFYEQYF
cdr3_nt: TGTGCCAGCAGGCGGAGGGGGAACTTCTACGAGCAGTACTTC

d_call: TRBD2
clone_size: many
j_call: TRBJ2-4
v_call: TRBV7-9
cdr3_aa: CASRPWASGDPIAKNIQYF
cdr3_nt: TGTGCCAGCAGACCTTGGGCTAGCGGGGACCCTATAGCCAAAAACATTCAGTACTTC

d_call: NA
clone_size: NA
j_call: TRBJ1-6
v_call: TRBV27
cdr3_aa: CASSNSYNSPLHF
cdr3_nt: TGTGCCAGCAGTAACTCCTATAATTCACCCCTCCACTTT

d_call: NA
clone_size: few
j_call: TRBJ1-2
v_call: TRBV12-3/TRBV12-4
cdr3_aa: CASSLDARYGYTF
cdr3_nt: TGTGCCAGCAGTTTAGATGCCCGCTATGGCTACACCTTC

d_call: NA
clone_size: NA
j_call: TRBJ2-5
v_call: TRBV7-3
cdr3_aa: CASSLMSGNQETQYF
cdr3_nt: TGTGCCAGCAGCTTAATGTCAGGAAATCAAGAGACCCAGTACTTC

d_call: NA
clone_size: many
j_call: TRBJ2-7
v_call: TRBV20-1
cdr3_aa: CSARTGRNSYEQYF
cdr3_nt: TGCAGTGCTAGAACAGGACGGAACTCCTACGAGCAGTACTTC

d_call: NA
clone_size: NA
j_call: TRBJ2-4
v_call: TRBV6-5
cdr3_aa: CASSYSKGGSAKNIQYF
cdr3_nt: TGTGCCAGCAGTTACTCCAAGGGGGGCTCGGCCAAAAACATTCAGTACTTC

d_call: TRBD1
clone_size: few
j_call: TRBJ2-1
v_call: TRBV9
cdr3_aa: CASSRPGQGHNEQFF
cdr3_nt: TGTGCCAGCAGCAGACCGGGACAGGGTCACAATGAGCAGTTCTTC